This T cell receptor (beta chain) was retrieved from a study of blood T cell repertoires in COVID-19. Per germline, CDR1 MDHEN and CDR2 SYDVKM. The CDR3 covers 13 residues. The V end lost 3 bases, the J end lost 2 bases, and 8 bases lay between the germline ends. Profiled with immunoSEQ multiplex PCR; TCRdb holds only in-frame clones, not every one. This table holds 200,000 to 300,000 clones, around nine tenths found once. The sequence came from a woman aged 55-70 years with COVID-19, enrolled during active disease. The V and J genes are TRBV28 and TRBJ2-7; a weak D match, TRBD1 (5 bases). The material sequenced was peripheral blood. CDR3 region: CASSFMGPYEQYF. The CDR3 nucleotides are TGTGCCAGCAGTTTTATGGGGCCCTACGAGCAGTACTTC.